The TCR beta chain under discussion was sequenced for a study of blood T cell repertoires in COVID-19. Overall study: Sources were T cells, B-cell-depleted T cells, or PBMCs; the material itself was cDNA or gDNA.

The protocol was immunoSEQ multiplex PCR, while the TCRdb copy is restricted to in-frame clones and leaves out a portion. The data show 200,000 to 250,000 clones, 80% to 90% seen once. CDR3 length: 13 residues. Germline values: CDR1 MDHEN, CDR2 SYDVKM. V lost 11 bases and J lost 2, with 10 bases in between. The chain is built from TRBV28 and TRBJ2-6; maybe TRBD2 (5 bases). Sequencing was done on a sample of peripheral blood. The clonotype was recovered from an elderly woman with acute or convalescent COVID-19. The CDR3 sequence is CAVGSTGANVLTF. The DNA of the CDR3 is TGTGCCGTAGGGAGCACTGGGGCCAACGTCCTGACTTTC.